The present entry profiles one TCR beta chain with its context. Its matching antigen is unknown. 60 Vbeta and 13 Jbeta primers were used in PCR. TCRdb's copy holds only in-frame clones and misses some; the assay was immunoSEQ multiplex PCR. The sample yields 150,000 to 200,000 clones, around three quarters seen once. This entry comes from a study of cytomegalovirus exposure and HLA in healthy donors. Study results and caveats: Later analysis placed DRB1 highest and HLA-C lowest in TCR association rates, which differed by HLA locus. Testing in vitro showed a few CMV-associated chains specific for CMV antigens.

The receptor comes from a woman in her thirties in good health and CMV-seropositive. Sequenced: PBMCs.

The CDR3: CASSFNRGGRPQHF. The CDR3 DNA is TGTGCCAGCAGTTTCAACAGGGGGGGGAGGCCCCAGCATTTT. V usage is TRBV6-6 and J usage is TRBJ1-5; 8 positions agree with TRBD1. The trim removed 4 bases at V and 9 bases at J, leaving 8 bases unmatched. The CDR3 has 14 amino acids. In germline, CDR1 is MNHNY, CDR2 SVGAGI (reference sequence).